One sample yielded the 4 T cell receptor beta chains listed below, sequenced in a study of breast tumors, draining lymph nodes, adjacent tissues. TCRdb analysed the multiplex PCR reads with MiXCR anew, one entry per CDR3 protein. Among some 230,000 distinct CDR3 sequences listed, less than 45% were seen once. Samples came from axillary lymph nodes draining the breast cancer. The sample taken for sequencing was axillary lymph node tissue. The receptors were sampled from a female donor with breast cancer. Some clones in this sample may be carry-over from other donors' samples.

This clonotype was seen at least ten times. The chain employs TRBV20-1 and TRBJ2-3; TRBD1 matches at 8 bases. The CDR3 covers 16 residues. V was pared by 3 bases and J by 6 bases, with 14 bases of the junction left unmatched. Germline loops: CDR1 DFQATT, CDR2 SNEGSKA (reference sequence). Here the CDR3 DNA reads TGCAGTGCTAGCCAACCGGACAGGGTATCGGCGGATACGCAGTATTTT. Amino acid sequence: CSASQPDRVSADTQYF.

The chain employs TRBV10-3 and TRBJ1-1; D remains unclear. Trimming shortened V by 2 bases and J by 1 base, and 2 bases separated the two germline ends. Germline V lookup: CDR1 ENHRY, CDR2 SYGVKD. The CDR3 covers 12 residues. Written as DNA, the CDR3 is TGTGCCATCAGTGAGCAGAACACTGAAGCTTTCTTT. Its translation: CAISEQNTEAFF.

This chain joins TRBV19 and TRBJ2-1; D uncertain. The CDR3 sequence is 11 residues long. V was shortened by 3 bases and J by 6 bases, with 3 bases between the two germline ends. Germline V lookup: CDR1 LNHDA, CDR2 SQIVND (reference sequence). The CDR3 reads CASSISNEQFF. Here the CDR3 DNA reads TGTGCCAGTAGTATTAGCAATGAGCAGTTCTTC.

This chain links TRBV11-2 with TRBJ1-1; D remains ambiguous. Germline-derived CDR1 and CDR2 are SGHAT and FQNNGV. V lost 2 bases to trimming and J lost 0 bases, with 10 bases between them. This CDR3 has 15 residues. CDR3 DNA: TGTGCCAGCAGCTTATTGGGCCGCGTGAACACTGAAGCTTTCTTT. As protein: CASSLLGRVNTEAFF.